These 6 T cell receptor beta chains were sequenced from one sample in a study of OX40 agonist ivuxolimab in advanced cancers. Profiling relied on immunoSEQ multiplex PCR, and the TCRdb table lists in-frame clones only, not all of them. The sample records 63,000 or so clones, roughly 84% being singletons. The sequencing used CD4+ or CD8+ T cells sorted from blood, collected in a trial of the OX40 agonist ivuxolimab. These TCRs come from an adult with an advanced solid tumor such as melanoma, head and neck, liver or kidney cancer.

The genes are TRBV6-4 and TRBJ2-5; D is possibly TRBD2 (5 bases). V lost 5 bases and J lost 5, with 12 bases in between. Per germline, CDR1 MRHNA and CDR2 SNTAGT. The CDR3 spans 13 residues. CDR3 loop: CASSRGPGETQYF. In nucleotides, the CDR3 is TGTGCCAGCAGTCGTGGGCCGGGGGAGACCCAGTACTTC.

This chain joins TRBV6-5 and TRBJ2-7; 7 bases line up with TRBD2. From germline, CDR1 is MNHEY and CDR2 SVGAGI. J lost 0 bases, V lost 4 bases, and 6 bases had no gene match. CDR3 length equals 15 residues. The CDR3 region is CASSSPGRSSYEQYF. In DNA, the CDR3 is TGTGCCAGCAGTTCCCCCGGGAGGAGCTCCTACGAGCAGTACTTC.

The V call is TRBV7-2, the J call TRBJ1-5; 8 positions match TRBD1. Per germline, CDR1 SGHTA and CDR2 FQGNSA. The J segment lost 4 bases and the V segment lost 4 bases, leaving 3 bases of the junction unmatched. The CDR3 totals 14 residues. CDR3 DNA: TGTGCCAGCAGCTCTACAGGGGGGAATCAGCCCCAGCATTTT. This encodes CASSSTGGNQPQHF.

CDR3 bases: TGTGCCAGCAGGTCAGGGGGATTTGGAACCGGGGAGCTGTTTTTT. Translating it yields CASRSGGFGTGELFF. The V gene is TRBV6-6, the J gene TRBJ2-2; 7 nucleotides agree with TRBD1. CDR3 length: 15 residues. With V trimmed by 6 bases and J by 5 bases, 9 bases remained unmatched. CDR1 is MNHNY and CDR2 is SVGAGI in the germline V gene (reference sequence).

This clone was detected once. DNA for the CDR3: TGTGCCAGTAGTATGAGGAGAACGGGGGGGACCCTGGCCTACGAGCAGTACTTC. Residues: CASSMRRTGGTLAYEQYF. V usage is TRBV19 and J usage is TRBJ2-7; TRBD2 matches at 8 bases. V lost 3 bases to trimming and J lost 2 bases; unmatched junction nucleotides: 15. Germline V CDR1 and CDR2: LNHDA, SQIVND (reference sequence). This CDR3 has 18 amino acids.

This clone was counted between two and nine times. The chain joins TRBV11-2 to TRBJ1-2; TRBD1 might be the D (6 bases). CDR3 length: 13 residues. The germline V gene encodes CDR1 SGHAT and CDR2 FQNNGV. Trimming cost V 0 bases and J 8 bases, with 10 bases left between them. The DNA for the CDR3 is TGTGCCAGCAGCTTAGATCTTGGGGGCGGCTACACCTTC. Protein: CASSLDLGGGYTF.